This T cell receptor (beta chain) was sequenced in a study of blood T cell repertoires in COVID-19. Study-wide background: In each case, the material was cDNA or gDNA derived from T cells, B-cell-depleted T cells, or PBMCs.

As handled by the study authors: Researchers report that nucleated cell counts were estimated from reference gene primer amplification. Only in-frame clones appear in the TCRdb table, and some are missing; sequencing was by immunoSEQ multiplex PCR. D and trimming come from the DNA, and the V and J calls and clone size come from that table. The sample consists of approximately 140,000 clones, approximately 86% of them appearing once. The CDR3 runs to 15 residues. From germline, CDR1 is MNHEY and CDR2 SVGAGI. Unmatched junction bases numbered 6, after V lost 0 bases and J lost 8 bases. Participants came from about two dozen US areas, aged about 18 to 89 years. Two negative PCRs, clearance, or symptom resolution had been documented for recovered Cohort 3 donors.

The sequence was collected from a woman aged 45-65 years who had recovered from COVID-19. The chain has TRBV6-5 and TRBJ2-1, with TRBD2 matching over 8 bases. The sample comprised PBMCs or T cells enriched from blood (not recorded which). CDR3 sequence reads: CASSYSTSSGDEQFF. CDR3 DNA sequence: TGTGCCAGCAGTTACTCGACCAGTAGCGGGGATGAGCAGTTCTTC.